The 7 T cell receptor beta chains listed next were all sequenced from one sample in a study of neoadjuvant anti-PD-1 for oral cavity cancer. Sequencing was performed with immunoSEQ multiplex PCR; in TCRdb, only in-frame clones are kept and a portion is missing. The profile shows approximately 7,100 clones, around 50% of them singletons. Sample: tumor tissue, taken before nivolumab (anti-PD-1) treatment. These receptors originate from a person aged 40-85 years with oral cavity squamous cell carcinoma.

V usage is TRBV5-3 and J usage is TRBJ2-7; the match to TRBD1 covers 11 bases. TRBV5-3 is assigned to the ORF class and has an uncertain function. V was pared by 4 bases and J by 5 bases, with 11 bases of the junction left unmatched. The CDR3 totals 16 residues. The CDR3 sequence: CARSLSEGQGGDEQYF. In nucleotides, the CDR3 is TGTGCCAGAAGCCTATCCGAGGGACAGGGGGGCGACGAGCAGTACTTC.

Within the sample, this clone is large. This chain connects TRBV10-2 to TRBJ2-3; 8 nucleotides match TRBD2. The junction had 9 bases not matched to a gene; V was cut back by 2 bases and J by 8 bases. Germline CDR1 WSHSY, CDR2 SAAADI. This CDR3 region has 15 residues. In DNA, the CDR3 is TGCGCCAGCAGTGAGCCAACGGGACTAGACGTTACGCAGTATTTT. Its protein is CASSEPTGLDVTQYF.

The CDR3 sequence: CASSNGGSGTTYRVTDTQYF. CDR3 nucleotide sequence: TGTGCCAGTAGTAACGGGGGTAGCGGGACAACCTATAGAGTCACAGATACGCAGTATTTT. This chain uses TRBV19 with TRBJ2-3, with 8 bases lining up with TRBD2. V lost 4 bases and J lost 2; bases outside the gene matches: 20. Germline V gives CDR1 LNHDA, CDR2 SQIVND (reference sequence). The CDR3 has 20 residues.

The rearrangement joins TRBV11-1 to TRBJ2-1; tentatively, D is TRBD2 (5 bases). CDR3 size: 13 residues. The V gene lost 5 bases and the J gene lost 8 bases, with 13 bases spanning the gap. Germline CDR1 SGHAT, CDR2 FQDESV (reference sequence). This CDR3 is CASSPLGSHEQFF. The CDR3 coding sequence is TGTGCCAGCAGCCCACTAGGATCGCATGAGCAGTTCTTC.

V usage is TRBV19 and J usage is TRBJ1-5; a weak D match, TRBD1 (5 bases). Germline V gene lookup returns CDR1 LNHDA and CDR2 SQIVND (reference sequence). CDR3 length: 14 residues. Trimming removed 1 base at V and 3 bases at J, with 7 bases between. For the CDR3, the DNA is TGTGCCAGTAGTATAGGGGGGGACAATCAGCCCCAGCATTTT. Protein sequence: CASSIGGDNQPQHF.

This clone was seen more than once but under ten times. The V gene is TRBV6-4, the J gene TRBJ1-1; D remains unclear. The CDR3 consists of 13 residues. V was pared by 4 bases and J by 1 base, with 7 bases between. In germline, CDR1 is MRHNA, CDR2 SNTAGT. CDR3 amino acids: CASSASGNTEAFF. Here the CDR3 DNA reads TGTGCCAGCAGTGCTTCGGGGAACACTGAAGCTTTCTTT.

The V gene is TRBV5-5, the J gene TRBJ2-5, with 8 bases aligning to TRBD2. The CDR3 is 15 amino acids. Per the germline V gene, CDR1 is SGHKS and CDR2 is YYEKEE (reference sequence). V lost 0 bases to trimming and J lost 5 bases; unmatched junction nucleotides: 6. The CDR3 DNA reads TGTGCCAGCAGCTTGGGGACTAGCCTCGGGGAGACCCAGTACTTC. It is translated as CASSLGTSLGETQYF.